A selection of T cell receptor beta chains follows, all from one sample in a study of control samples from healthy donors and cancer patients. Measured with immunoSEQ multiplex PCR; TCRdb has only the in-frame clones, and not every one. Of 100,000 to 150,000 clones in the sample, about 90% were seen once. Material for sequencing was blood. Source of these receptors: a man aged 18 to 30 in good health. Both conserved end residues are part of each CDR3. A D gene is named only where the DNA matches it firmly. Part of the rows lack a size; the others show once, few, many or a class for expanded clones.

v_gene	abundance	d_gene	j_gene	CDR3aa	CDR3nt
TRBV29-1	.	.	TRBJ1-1	CSVGEGMNTEAFF	TGCAGCGTTGGAGAAGGGATGAACACTGAAGCTTTCTTT
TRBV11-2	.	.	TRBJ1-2	CASSLETGRTF	TGTGCCAGCAGCTTAGAAACAGGGAGGACCTTC
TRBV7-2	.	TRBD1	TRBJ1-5	CASSLRTGFNQPQHF	TGTGCCAGCAGCTTACGGACAGGGTTCAATCAGCCCCAGCATTTT
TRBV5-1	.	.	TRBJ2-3	CASSLQGPSTDTQYF	TGCGCCAGCAGCTTGCAGGGGCCTAGCACAGATACGCAGTATTTT
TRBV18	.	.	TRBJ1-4	CASSPPSVGKLFF	TGTGCCAGCTCACCACCGTCCGTCGGAAAACTGTTTTTT
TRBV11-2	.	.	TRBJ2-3	CASSLRNSRGFTDTQYF	TGTGCCAGCAGCTTAAGAAACTCACGGGGATTCACAGATACGCAGTATTTT
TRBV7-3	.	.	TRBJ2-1	CASSYQARDGEQFF	TGTGCCAGCAGCTACCAGGCGCGGGACGGTGAGCAGTTCTTC
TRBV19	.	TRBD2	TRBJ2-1	CASGLAGGGYNEQFF	TGTGCCAGTGGACTAGCGGGAGGAGGGTACAATGAGCAGTTCTTC
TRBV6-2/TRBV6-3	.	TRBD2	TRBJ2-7	CASSYAGRGVEQYF	TGTGCCAGCAGTTACGCAGGGAGGGGAGTGGAGCAGTACTTC
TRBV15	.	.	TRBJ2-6	CATSDEGSGANVLTF	TGTGCCACCAGCGACGAGGGAAGTGGGGCCAACGTCCTGACTTTC
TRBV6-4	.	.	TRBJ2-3	CASSDRGSTDTQYF	TGTGCCAGCAGTGATCGAGGGAGCACAGATACGCAGTATTTT
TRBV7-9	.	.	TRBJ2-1	CASSLVGSDEQFF	TGTGCCAGCAGCTTGGTCGGGAGCGATGAGCAGTTCTTC
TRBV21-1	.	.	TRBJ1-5	CASSRWDSNQPQHF	TGTGCCAGCAGCAGGTGGGACAGCAATCAGCCCCAGCATTTT
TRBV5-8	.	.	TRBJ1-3	CASSLGQHLSGNTIYF	TGTGCCAGCAGCTTGGGGCAGCACCTCTCTGGAAACACCATATATTTT
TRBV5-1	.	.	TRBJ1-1	CASSVRGFYTEAFF	TGCGCCAGCAGTGTAAGGGGGTTTTACACTGAAGCTTTCTTT
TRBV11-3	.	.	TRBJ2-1	CASSLAPGMGYNEQFF	TGTGCCAGCAGCTTAGCTCCAGGGATGGGCTACAATGAGCAGTTCTTC
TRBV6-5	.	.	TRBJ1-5	CASSYSRSSGNQPQHF	TGTGCCAGCAGTTACTCTAGGTCATCGGGCAATCAGCCCCAGCATTTT
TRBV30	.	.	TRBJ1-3	CAWSATAAHTIYF	TGTGCCTGGAGTGCGACAGCGGCGCACACCATATATTTT
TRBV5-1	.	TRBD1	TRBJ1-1	CASTAKQGWDTEAFF	TGCGCCAGCACCGCCAAACAGGGGTGGGACACTGAAGCTTTCTTT
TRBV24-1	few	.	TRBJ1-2	CATSDRTGGAGYTF	TGTGCCACCAGTGACAGGACCGGTGGGGCTGGCTACACCTTC
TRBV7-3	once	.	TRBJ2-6	CASGRVAGSGANVLTF	TGTGCCAGCGGTCGGGTAGCTGGGTCTGGGGCCAACGTCCTGACTTTC
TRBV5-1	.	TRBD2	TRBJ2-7	CASSLGPGGPEGEQYF	TGCGCCAGCAGCTTGGGTCCGGGAGGGCCTGAAGGCGAGCAGTACTTC
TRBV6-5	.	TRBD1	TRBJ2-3	CASSTGQSRTDTQYF	TGTGCCAGCAGTACGGGACAGAGCCGCACAGATACGCAGTATTTT
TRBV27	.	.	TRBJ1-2	CASSSQGSGYGYTF	TGTGCCAGCAGTTCCCAGGGGTCGGGCTATGGCTACACCTTC
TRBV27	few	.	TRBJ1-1	CASSAGGPNTEAFF	TGTGCCAGCTCAGCCGGGGGGCCTAACACTGAAGCTTTCTTT
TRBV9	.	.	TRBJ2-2	CASSASQLANTGELFF	TGTGCCAGCAGCGCTAGCCAACTCGCGAACACCGGGGAGCTGTTTTTT
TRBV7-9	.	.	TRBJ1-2	CASSLDFGGGYTF	TGTGCCAGCAGCTTAGATTTCGGGGGTGGCTACACCTTC
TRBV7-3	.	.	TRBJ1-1	CASSFSGSLGNTEAFF	TGTGCCAGCAGCTTTTCGGGTTCTCTCGGGAACACTGAAGCTTTCTTT
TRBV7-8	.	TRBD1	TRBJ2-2	CASSPIGTENTGELFF	TGTGCCAGCAGCCCGATCGGGACAGAGAACACCGGGGAGCTGTTTTTT
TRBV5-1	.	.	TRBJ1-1	CASSLLGQNTEAFF	TGCGCCAGCAGCCTTCTGGGACAGAACACTGAAGCTTTCTTT
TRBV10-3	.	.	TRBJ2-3	CAISGRSGSTDTQYF	TGTGCCATCAGTGGTAGAAGCGGGAGCACAGATACGCAGTATTTT
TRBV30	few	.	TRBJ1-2	CAWSTGPYGYTF	TGTGCCTGGAGTACAGGGCCTTATGGCTACACCTTC
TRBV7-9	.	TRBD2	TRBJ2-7	CASSPGLAFEQYF	TGTGCCAGCAGCCCCGGACTAGCTTTTGAGCAGTACTTC
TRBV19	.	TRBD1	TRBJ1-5	CASNTGGSGQGAGNQPQHF	TGTGCCAGTAATACTGGTGGGTCGGGACAGGGGGCTGGTAATCAGCCCCAGCATTTT
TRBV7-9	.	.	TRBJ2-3	CASSSRDTDTQYF	TGTGCCAGCAGCTCTAGAGACACAGATACGCAGTATTTT
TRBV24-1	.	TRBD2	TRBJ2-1	CASPGTTTDEQFF	TGTGCCTCCCCCGGGACTACCACGGATGAGCAGTTCTTC
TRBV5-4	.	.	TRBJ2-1	CASRLDSRSNEQFF	TGTGCCAGCAGACTGGATAGCAGAAGCAATGAGCAGTTCTTC
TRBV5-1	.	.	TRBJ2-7	CASSSGTSRPGEQYF	TGCGCCAGCAGCTCTGGGACCTCCCGTCCGGGCGAGCAGTACTTC
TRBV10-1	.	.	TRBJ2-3	CASSESSGGLRDTQYF	TGCGCCAGCAGTGAGTCGAGCGGCGGGTTAAGAGATACGCAGTATTTT
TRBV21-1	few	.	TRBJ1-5	CASSKNGANQPQHF	TGTGCCAGCAGCAAGAACGGGGCCAATCAGCCCCAGCATTTT
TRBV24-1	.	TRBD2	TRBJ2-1	CATSDPSGSPSNEQFF	TGTGCCACCAGTGATCCAAGCGGGAGCCCCTCCAATGAGCAGTTCTTC